The clone carrying this TCR beta chain was detected a few times. These data belong to a study of T cells in Graves' hyperthyroidism and ophthalmopathy. The investigators amplified TCR beta CDR3 regions from RNA transcripts. The study used the HTBI primer set for a first-round RT-PCR of the TCR CDR3. In TCRdb, the multiplex PCR reads were re-called with MiXCR into one record per CDR3 protein. The sample has about half a million distinct CDR3 sequences, 20% to 25% seen once. The sequence was collected from an older woman with Graves' ophthalmopathy. The sample consisted of blood.

CDR3 sequence reads: CASSLGKFGGYTF. The CDR3 nucleotides read TGTGCCAGCAGCTTAGGAAAGTTCGGCGGCTACACCTTC. This chain uses TRBV13 with TRBJ1-2, with D uncertain. Trimming removed 0 bases from V and 8 bases from J, with 10 bases in between. Germline values: CDR1 PRHDT, CDR2 FYEKMQ (reference sequence). The CDR3 runs to 13 residues.